Following are 14 T cell receptor beta chains from one sample sequenced in a study of cytomegalovirus exposure and HLA in healthy donors. The PCR was carried out with 60 Vbeta primers and 13 Jbeta primers. Sequenced by immunoSEQ multiplex PCR; TCRdb stores in-frame clones only, minus some. Found here are around 130,000 clones, around 84% of them singletons; the top ten hold less than 3%. The sequencing sample was made of PBMCs. These TCRs come from a man aged 45-65 years in good health and CMV-seronegative.

V is TRBV6-5 and J is TRBJ1-1; no clear D gene. V lost 2 bases, J lost 1 base, and 14 bases lay in between. CDR1 and CDR2 from the germline V gene are MNHEY and SVGAGI. This CDR3 region has 16 residues. The CDR3: CASSYLEQIGNTEAFF. The CDR3 DNA is TGTGCCAGCAGTTACCTCGAACAGATTGGGAACACTGAAGCTTTCTTT.

The chain couples TRBV20-1 to TRBJ1-2; D remains ambiguous. The germline V gene has CDR1 DFQATT and CDR2 SNEGSKA (reference sequence). The CDR3 is 11 amino acids. The V gene lost 3 bases and the J gene lost 5 bases, with 7 bases spanning the gap. This chain's CDR3 is CSARNTYGYTF. The CDR3 DNA reads as TGCAGTGCTAGGAACACGTATGGCTACACCTTC.

This chain joins TRBV18 and TRBJ1-2; D perhaps matches TRBD1 (5 bases). Between the trimmed V and J ends, which lost 2 bases and 2 bases, there was a span of 6 bases. This CDR3 is built from 13 residues. Germline-derived CDR1 and CDR2 are KGHSH and LQKENI. The CDR3 nucleotides are TGTGCCAGCTCACCAGCAGGGAACTATGGCTACACCTTC. Translation gives CASSPAGNYGYTF.

The CDR3 here is CASSPTSGGQYF. CDR3 DNA sequence: TGCGCCAGCAGCCCTACTAGCGGGGGGCAGTATTTT. This rearrangement joins TRBV5-1 to TRBJ2-3; 11 positions agree with TRBD2. The CDR3 is made up of 12 amino acids. With V trimmed by 4 bases and J by 11 bases, 3 bases remained unmatched. Germline V gene data show CDR1 as SGHRS and CDR2 as YFSETQ.

The chain links TRBV7-3 to TRBJ2-7; 8 positions agree with TRBD1. The germline V gene has CDR1 SGHTA and CDR2 FQGTGA. This CDR3 has 13 amino acids. With V trimmed by 5 bases and J by 6 bases, 6 bases remained unmatched. The CDR3, as DNA: TGTGCCAGCAGCCAGGACAGGGCATCCGAGCAGTACTTC. Its translation is CASSQDRASEQYF.

The table lists this clone with a count of one. The gene calls are TRBV10-2 and TRBJ1-2; D is unclear. The CDR3 contains 9 residues. V gave up 11 bases and J gave up 6 bases, with 7 bases separating them. Germline CDR1 and CDR2: WSHSY and SAAADI. CDR3 sequence reads: CAPGDGYTF. The CDR3 DNA is TGCGCCCCCGGGGATGGCTACACCTTC.

This clone has just one count. This chain joins TRBV5-5 and TRBJ1-3, with 8 positions matching TRBD1. Germline values: CDR1 SGHKS, CDR2 YYEKEE (reference sequence). This CDR3 is built from 13 residues. J lost 8 bases, V lost 4 bases, and 5 bases had no gene match. The chain's CDR3 is CASSRGQEDTIYF. Written as DNA, the CDR3 is TGTGCCAGCAGCCGGGGACAGGAGGACACCATATATTTT.

V is TRBV2 and J is TRBJ2-1; 8 bases agree with TRBD2. Looked up from germline, CDR1 is SNHLY and CDR2 is FYNNEI. The V segment lost 9 bases and the J segment 4 bases; nucleotides outside the gene matches: 8. The CDR3 consists of 14 residues. CDR3 bases: TGTGCCAGTAGAACTAGCGGCAATTACAATGAGCAGTTCTTC. Its translation: CASRTSGNYNEQFF.

The chain is built from TRBV4-2 and TRBJ1-1; maybe TRBD1 (6 bases). This CDR3 has 17 amino acids. The germline V gene encodes CDR1 LGHNA and CDR2 YNFKEQ. V lost 0 bases to trimming and J lost 3 bases, with 17 bases between them. This CDR3 is CASSQDRVSAGDTEAFF. CDR3 coding DNA: TGTGCCAGCAGCCAAGATCGGGTCTCAGCAGGGGACACTGAAGCTTTCTTT.

The V call is TRBV15, the J call TRBJ2-1, with 7 bases aligning to TRBD1. The CDR3 extends over 15 amino acids. V was clipped by 6 bases and J by 6 bases; unmatched bases: 11. Germline V CDR1 and CDR2: LNHNV, YYDKDF (reference sequence). The CDR3 sequence: CATRPRGPRSNEQFF. DNA of the CDR3: TGTGCCACCAGACCGAGGGGGCCCCGGTCCAATGAGCAGTTCTTC.

The chain combines TRBV6-6 with TRBJ2-3; 11 nucleotides align to TRBD2. The CDR3 loop spans 15 amino acids. V shed 5 bases, J shed 3 bases, and the junction held 4 bases outside the gene matches. From germline, CDR1 is MNHNY and CDR2 SVGAGI (reference sequence). CDR3 DNA sequence: TGTGCCAGCAGTAAACTAGCGGGGGCGACAGATACGCAGTATTTT. Its protein product is CASSKLAGATDTQYF.

This chain connects TRBV6-4 to TRBJ1-1; perhaps TRBD1 as D (6 bases). Between the trimmed V and J ends, which lost 6 bases and 1 base, there was a span of 9 bases. Germline lookup yields CDR1 MRHNA and CDR2 SNTAGT. The CDR3 extends over 13 amino acids. The CDR3 nucleotides are TGTGCCAGCAGGCGGACAGAGAACACTGAAGCTTTCTTT. It translates to CASRRTENTEAFF.

The rearrangement joins TRBV7-2 to TRBJ1-3; possibly TRBD1 for D (6 bases). The CDR3 contains 14 residues. Deletions cut 5 bases from V and 8 bases from J, with 16 bases between. Germline values: CDR1 SGHTA, CDR2 FQGNSA. CDR3 coding DNA: TGTGCCAGCAGCCTCAGGGGAAATGTAGACACCATATATTTT. Translating gives CASSLRGNVDTIYF.

The gene calls are TRBV6-1 and TRBJ1-2; D unclear. The CDR3 spans 12 residues. V lost 8 bases and J lost 10, with 17 bases in between. Germline loops: CDR1 MNHNS, CDR2 SASEGT. As DNA, the CDR3 is TGTGCCAGCGTCAGTCTCCCGGGAGTCTACACCTTC. Translating it yields CASVSLPGVYTF.